These 19 T cell receptor beta chains came from one sample sequenced in a study of cytotoxic CD8 clonotypes in ibrutinib-treated CLL. Measured with immunoSEQ multiplex PCR; TCRdb has only the in-frame clones, and not every one. The profile shows about 140,000 clones, 70% to 80% of them singletons. The sequences come from PBMCs, collected after 12 months of ibrutinib treatment. These receptor sequences come from a human donor with chronic lymphocytic leukemia.

This chain joins TRBV6-1 and TRBJ2-7; D is tentatively TRBD1 or TRBD2 (5 bases each). V was clipped by 9 bases and J by 9 bases, with 12 bases between them. Germline CDR1 is MNHNS and CDR2 is SASEGT. The CDR3 extends over 10 amino acids. The CDR3 spells CASGRDGQYF. CDR3 nucleotide sequence: TGTGCCAGTGGCAGGGACGGGCAGTACTTC.

A remark on this clone: Other DNA sequences in the sample encode the same CDR3. This sequence joins TRBV7-9 and TRBJ2-7; 9 bases align to TRBD1. Trimming took 2 bases from V and 2 from J; bases not matched to a gene: 1. The CDR3 is 14 residues long. In germline, CDR1 is SEHNR, CDR2 FQNEAQ (reference sequence). CDR3 nucleotides: TGTGCCAGCAGCTTAAGACAGGGGGCCTACGAGCAGTACTTC. Residues: CASSLRQGAYEQYF.

The V and J genes are TRBV28 and TRBJ2-1, with TRBD2 as a possible D gene (6 bases). Per the germline V gene, CDR1 is MDHEN and CDR2 is SYDVKM. Between the trimmed V and J ends, which lost 6 bases and 0 bases, there was a span of 21 bases. This CDR3 has 18 residues. This chain's CDR3 is CASRQDPIAVSSYNEQFF. In DNA form, the CDR3 reads TGTGCCAGCAGGCAGGACCCTATAGCGGTAAGCTCCTACAATGAGCAGTTCTTC.

CDR3 DNA: TGTGCCAGCAGCTTGAACCAGGGGCTGGTTACGCAGTATTTT. This translates into CASSLNQGLVTQYF. This chain connects TRBV5-6 to TRBJ2-3; weak D call: TRBD1 (6 bases). V lost 1 base and J lost 8, with 14 bases in between. CDR1 SGHDT and CDR2 YYEEEE come from the germline V gene. The CDR3 contains 14 residues.

The chain combines TRBV19 with TRBJ2-7; D gene ambiguous. The CDR3 totals 15 residues. Germline CDR1 and CDR2: LNHDA and SQIVND (reference sequence). V lost 5 bases to trimming and J lost 1 base, with 15 bases between them. CDR3 coding DNA: TGTGCCAGTAGTCAAAGGCTGGTCGGGTCCTACGAGCAGTACTTC. This translates into CASSQRLVGSYEQYF.

For this clone: A junction end diverges from the germline sequence, so it may reflect a read error. The genes are TRBV27 and TRBJ1-5; D remains unclear. Looked up from germline, CDR1 is MNHEY and CDR2 is SMNVEV (reference sequence). The CDR3 has 12 residues. The CDR3 DNA reads as TGTGCCAGCAGTAAGGTGGGCCAGCCCCGGCATTTT. This sequence encodes CASSKVGQPRHF.

V usage is TRBV2 and J usage is TRBJ1-6; D call uncertain. Trimming left V 1 base short and J 7 bases short, with 5 bases between. Germline CDR1 SNHLY, CDR2 FYNNEI. The CDR3 covers 13 residues. CDR3 sequence: CASSEGQNSPLHF. The DNA for the CDR3 is TGTGCCAGCAGTGAAGGGCAGAATTCACCCCTCCACTTT.

This rearrangement joins TRBV6-5 to TRBJ2-7; D unresolved. Germline CDR1 and CDR2: MNHEY and SVGAGI. The CDR3 is 15 amino acids. The V gene lost 2 bases and the J gene lost 4 bases, with 15 bases spanning the gap. The CDR3 DNA sequence: TGTGCCAGCAGTTACGTGGGTGTGTTTTCTTACGAGCAGTACTTC. Its protein product is CASSYVGVFSYEQYF.

The chain employs TRBV5-5 and TRBJ1-4; a possible D gene is TRBD1 (5 bases). Per the germline V gene, CDR1 is SGHKS and CDR2 is YYEKEE (reference sequence). The CDR3 has 12 residues. Between the trimmed V and J ends, which lost 3 bases and 7 bases, there was a span of 7 bases. Here the CDR3 reads CASSSTVEKLFF. For the CDR3, the DNA is TGTGCCAGCAGCTCGACAGTTGAAAAACTGTTTTTT.

V and J are TRBV5-1 and TRBJ2-7; D call uncertain. The CDR3 spans 12 residues. The ends were cut back, 0 bases at V and 2 bases at J, with 3 bases in the middle. Germline V gives CDR1 SGHRS, CDR2 YFSETQ. The CDR3 spells CASSLDTYEQYF. CDR3 coding DNA: TGCGCCAGCAGCTTGGACACCTACGAGCAGTACTTC.

This clone was seen a few times. The chain couples TRBV19 to TRBJ2-2; 11 bases are a match to TRBD2. CDR3 length: 16 amino acids. Germline loops: CDR1 LNHDA, CDR2 SQIVND (reference sequence). V shed 6 bases and J 6 bases; nucleotides not matched to a gene: 9. CDR3 in amino acids: CASSRRLAGNPGELFF. In DNA, the CDR3 is TGTGCCAGTAGCCGAAGACTAGCGGGGAATCCCGGGGAGCTGTTTTTT.

The chain employs TRBV6-6 and TRBJ1-1; weak D call: TRBD1 (5 bases). The CDR3 is 11 residues long. Germline CDR1 and CDR2: MNHNY and SVGAGI (reference sequence). The V gene lost 6 bases and the J gene lost 5 bases, with 7 bases spanning the gap. The CDR3 loop reads CASRGGTEAFF. In DNA form, the CDR3 reads TGTGCCAGCAGGGGGGGGACTGAAGCTTTCTTT.

V is TRBV19 and J is TRBJ2-2, with 11 bases matching TRBD2. Germline CDR1 is LNHDA and CDR2 is SQIVND (reference sequence). This CDR3 spans 15 amino acids. V shed 8 bases and J 6 bases; nucleotides not matched to a gene: 8. The chain's CDR3 is CASYPSGGPPGELFF. The CDR3 DNA reads as TGTGCCAGTTACCCTAGCGGGGGGCCCCCCGGGGAGCTGTTTTTT.

This chain uses TRBV2 with TRBJ2-7; 8 positions match TRBD2. V trimming: 6 bases; J trimming: 9 bases; junction bases outside the gene matches: 4. This CDR3 has 11 residues. CDR1 and CDR2 (germline): SNHLY, FYNNEI. For the CDR3, the DNA is TGTGCCAGCAGGACCCTAGCGGGGCAGTACTTC. The encoded protein is CASRTLAGQYF.

This chain links TRBV4-1 with TRBJ2-5; 13 nucleotides match TRBD2. The CDR3 is 18 amino acids. In germline, CDR1 is MGHRA, CDR2 YSYEKL. Trimming cost V 1 base and J 2 bases; bases outside gene matches: 7. The CDR3 DNA follows: TGCGCCAGCAGCCAAGGCTATGGGACTAGCGGGACACAAGAGACCCAGTACTTC. This gives the protein CASSQGYGTSGTQETQYF.

This chain joins TRBV6-5 and TRBJ2-1; 10 nucleotides line up with TRBD2. This CDR3 spans 15 amino acids. Germline CDR1 and CDR2: MNHEY and SVGAGI. V lost 6 bases and J lost 1; bases outside the gene matches: 3. CDR3 sequence reads: CASRLAGQSYNEQFF. The CDR3 DNA reads as TGTGCCAGCAGACTAGCGGGGCAATCCTACAATGAGCAGTTCTTC.

This sequence joins TRBV28 and TRBJ2-5; D gene uncertain. Trimming took 4 bases from V and 1 from J, leaving 13 bases between them. Germline assignment: CDR1 MDHEN and CDR2 SYDVKM. This CDR3 is 15 amino acids long. The CDR3: CASSSLVGTQETQYF. CDR3 coding DNA: TGTGCCAGCAGTTCGTTGGTGGGTACCCAAGAGACCCAGTACTTC.

The rearrangement uses TRBV7-8 and TRBJ2-2, with TRBD1 as a possible D gene (6 bases). CDR1 is SGHVS, CDR2 FQNEAQ, per germline. The germline V and J ends were trimmed by 5 bases and 2 bases, with 15 bases remaining between them. This CDR3 has 16 residues. Written as DNA, the CDR3 is TGTGCCAGCAGCCCAGGGGCCAGGGGAAACACCGGGGAGCTGTTTTTT. Its translation: CASSPGARGNTGELFF.

The chain employs TRBV11-2 and TRBJ2-7, with D maybe TRBD1 (5 bases). Germline-derived CDR1 and CDR2 are SGHAT and FQNNGV. The CDR3 has 16 amino acids. Trimming left V 0 bases short and J 0 bases short, with 12 bases between. CDR3 protein: CASSLDSGLLSYEQYF. The DNA of the CDR3 is TGTGCCAGCAGCTTAGATTCAGGGCTTCTCTCCTACGAGCAGTACTTC.